This T cell receptor beta chain was documented in a study of blood T cell repertoires in COVID-19. Only in-frame clones appear in the TCRdb table, and some are missing; sequencing was by immunoSEQ multiplex PCR. The repertoire holds a few hundred thousand clones, with around 89% as singletons. Individuals aged roughly 18 to 90 years were recruited from approximately 24 US areas. The CDR3 covers 15 residues. Germline CDR1 reads LNHDA; CDR2 reads SQIVND (reference sequence). Trimming shortened V by 1 base and J by 0 bases, and 10 bases separated the two germline ends. The chain combines TRBV19 with TRBJ2-7, with D tentatively TRBD1 (5 bases). The sequence was collected from a woman in her 40s with acute COVID-19. The sample consisted of PBMCs or T cells enriched from blood (not recorded which). For the CDR3, the DNA is TGTGCCAGTAGTATAGCTCCGGACAACTCCTACGAGCAGTACTTC. It codes for CASSIAPDNSYEQYF.